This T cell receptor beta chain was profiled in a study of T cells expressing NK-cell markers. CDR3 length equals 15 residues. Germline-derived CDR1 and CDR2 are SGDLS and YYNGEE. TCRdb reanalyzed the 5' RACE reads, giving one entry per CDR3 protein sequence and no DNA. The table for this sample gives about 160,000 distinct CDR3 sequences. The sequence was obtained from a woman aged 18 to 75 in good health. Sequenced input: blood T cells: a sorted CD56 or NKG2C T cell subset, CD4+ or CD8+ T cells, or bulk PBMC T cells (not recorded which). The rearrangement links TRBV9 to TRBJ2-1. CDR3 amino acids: CASSVVAAPLSEQFF.